These T cell receptor beta chains were read from a single sample in a study of siplizumab effects on memory and regulatory T cells. Profiling relied on immunoSEQ multiplex PCR, and the TCRdb table lists in-frame clones only, not all of them. Among under 130,000 clones listed, approximately 94% were seen once. Input material: CD4+ T cells sorted from blood. The receptors come from a human donor in good health. CDR3s include the opening cysteine and the closing phenylalanine or tryptophan. Fields, in order: J gene, V gene, CDR3 protein.

TRBJ1-5 TRBV27 CASSPTGKGRVKPQHF
TRBJ2-7 TRBV7-9 CASSSAGDEQYF
TRBJ2-7 TRBV11-3 CASSLDPFRGYEQYF
TRBJ2-7 TRBV11-3 CASSSGTDEQYF
TRBJ2-7 TRBV4-1 CASSQGSAGITYEQYF
TRBJ1-4 TRBV29-1 CSVEPRKNEKLFF
TRBJ1-5 TRBV19 CASREGQISNQPQHF
TRBJ1-2 TRBV4-2 CASSPDRGLYGYTF
TRBJ2-3 TRBV2 CASSEVGSLDTQYF
TRBJ2-5 TRBV7-9 CASSPKETQYF
TRBJ1-1 TRBV5-4 CASSFRRTARNTEAFF
TRBJ1-2 TRBV20-1 CSASRDGYTF
TRBJ2-3 TRBV9 CASSSAGGADTQYF
TRBJ1-1 TRBV19 CASSSTVNTEAFF
TRBJ2-7 TRBV6-5 CASSPELGPTYEQYF
TRBJ1-2 TRBV6-5 CASSATGNYGYTF
TRBJ2-1 TRBV29-1 CSVRGLAGGHGEQFF
TRBJ1-2 TRBV30 CAWQQEWSGYTF